This paragraph reports one T cell receptor (beta chain). Its matching antigen is unknown. The source of the sample is a study of T cell responses to AZD1222 COVID-19 vaccine. Study-wide points: Repertoire sampling happened only post peak T cell response. Most donors were white British and more were female, and clonal diversity was possibly underestimated. CD4 TCRs associated with vaccination spanned spike, dominating at 160-218 and 743-854. The study reported that nearly half of spike-specific TCRs target unmutated variant regions.

The method was immunoSEQ multiplex PCR; TCRdb's version includes in-frame clones alone and lacks a portion of them. The sample has some 150,000 clones; less than 95% are singletons. With 5 bases clipped from V and 4 bases from J, the junction kept 12 bases outside the gene matches. The CDR3 is 18 residues long. The germline V gene has CDR1 SEHNR and CDR2 FQNEAQ (reference sequence). The TCR was taken from an adult in good health. The sample consisted of peripheral blood, taken on day 0 of AZD1222 vaccination. The rearrangement links TRBV7-9 to TRBJ2-5; 14 nucleotides agree with TRBD2. The CDR3 is CASSRGLAGGVKRETQYF. DNA of the CDR3: TGTGCCAGCAGCCGAGGACTAGCGGGAGGCGTCAAGAGAGAGACCCAGTACTTC.